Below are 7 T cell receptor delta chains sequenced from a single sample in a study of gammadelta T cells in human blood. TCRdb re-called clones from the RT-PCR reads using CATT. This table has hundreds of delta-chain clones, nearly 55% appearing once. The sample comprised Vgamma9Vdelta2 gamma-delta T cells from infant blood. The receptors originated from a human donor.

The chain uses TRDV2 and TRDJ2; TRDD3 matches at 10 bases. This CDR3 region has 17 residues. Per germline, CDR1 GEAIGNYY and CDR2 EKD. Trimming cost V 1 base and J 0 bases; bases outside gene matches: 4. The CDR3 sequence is CACDTILGDTLTAQLFF. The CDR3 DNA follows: TGTGCCTGTGACACGATTCTGGGGGATACTTTGACAGCACAACTCTTCTTT.

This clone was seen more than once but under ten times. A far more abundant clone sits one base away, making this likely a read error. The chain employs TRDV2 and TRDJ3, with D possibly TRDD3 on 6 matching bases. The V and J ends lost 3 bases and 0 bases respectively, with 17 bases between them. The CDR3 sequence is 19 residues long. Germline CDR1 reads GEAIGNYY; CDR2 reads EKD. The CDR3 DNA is TGTGCCTGTGACGGTGCTGGGGCCATCAGCTCCTGGGACACCCGACAGATGTTTTTC. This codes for CACDGAGAISSWDTRQMFF.

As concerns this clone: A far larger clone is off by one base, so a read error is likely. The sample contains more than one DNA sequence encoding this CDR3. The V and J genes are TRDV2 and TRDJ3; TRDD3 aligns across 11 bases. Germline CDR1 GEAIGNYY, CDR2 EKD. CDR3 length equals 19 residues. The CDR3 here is CACDTAGGYPSWDTRQMFF. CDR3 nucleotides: TGTGCCTGTGACACCGCTGGGGGATACCCCTCCTGGGACACCCGACAGATGTTTTTT.

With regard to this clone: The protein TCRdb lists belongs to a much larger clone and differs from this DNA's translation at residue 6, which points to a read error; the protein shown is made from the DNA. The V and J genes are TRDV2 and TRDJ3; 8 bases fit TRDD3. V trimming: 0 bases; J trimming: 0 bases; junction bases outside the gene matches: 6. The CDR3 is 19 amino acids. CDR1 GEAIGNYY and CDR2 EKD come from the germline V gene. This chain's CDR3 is CACDTILGALSWDTRQMFF. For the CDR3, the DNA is TGTGCCTGTGACACCATACTGGGGGCCCTCTCCTGGGACACCCGACAGATGTTTTTC.

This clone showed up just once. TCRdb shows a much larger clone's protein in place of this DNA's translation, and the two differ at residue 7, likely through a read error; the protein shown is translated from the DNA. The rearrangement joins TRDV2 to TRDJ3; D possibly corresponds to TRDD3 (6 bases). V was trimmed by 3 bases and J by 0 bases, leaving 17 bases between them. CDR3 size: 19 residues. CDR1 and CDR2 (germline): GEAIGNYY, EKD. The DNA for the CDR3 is TGTGCCTGTGACTACTGGGAGATACGGAGCTCCTGGGACACCCGACAGATGTTTTTC. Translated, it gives CACDYWEIRSSWDTRQMFF.

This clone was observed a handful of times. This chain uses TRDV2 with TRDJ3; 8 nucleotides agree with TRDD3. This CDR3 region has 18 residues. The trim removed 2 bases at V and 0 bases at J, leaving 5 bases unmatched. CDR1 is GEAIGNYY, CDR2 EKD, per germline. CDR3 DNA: TGTGCCTGTGACATACTGGGGGCCCTCTCCTGGGACACCCGACAGATGTTTTTC. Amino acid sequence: CACDILGALSWDTRQMFF.

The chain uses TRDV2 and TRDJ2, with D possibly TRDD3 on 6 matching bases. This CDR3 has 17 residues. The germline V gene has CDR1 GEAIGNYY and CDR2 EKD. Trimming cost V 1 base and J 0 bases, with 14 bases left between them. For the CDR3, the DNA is TGTGCCTGTGACACGCCCGGGGATGCTGCTTTGACAGCACAACTCTTCTTT. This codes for CACDTPGDAALTAQLFF.